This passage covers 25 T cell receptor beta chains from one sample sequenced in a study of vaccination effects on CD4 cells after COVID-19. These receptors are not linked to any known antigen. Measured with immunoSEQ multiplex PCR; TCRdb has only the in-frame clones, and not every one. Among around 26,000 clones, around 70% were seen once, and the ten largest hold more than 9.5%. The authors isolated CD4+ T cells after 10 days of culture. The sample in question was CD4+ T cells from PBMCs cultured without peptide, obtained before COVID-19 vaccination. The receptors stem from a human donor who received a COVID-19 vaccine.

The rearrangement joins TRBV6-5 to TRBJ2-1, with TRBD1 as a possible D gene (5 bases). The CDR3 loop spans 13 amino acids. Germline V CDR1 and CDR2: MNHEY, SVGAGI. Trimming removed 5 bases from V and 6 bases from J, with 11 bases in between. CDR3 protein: CASSLNRGNEQFF. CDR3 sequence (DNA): TGTGCCAGCAGTCTAAATAGGGGCAATGAGCAGTTCTTC.

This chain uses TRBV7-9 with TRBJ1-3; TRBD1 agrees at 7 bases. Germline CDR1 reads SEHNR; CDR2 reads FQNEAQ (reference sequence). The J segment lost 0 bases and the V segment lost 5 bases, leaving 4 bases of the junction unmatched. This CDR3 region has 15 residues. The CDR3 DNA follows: TGTGCCAGCAGCCCGACAGGGTACTCTGGAAACACCATATATTTT. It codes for CASSPTGYSGNTIYF.

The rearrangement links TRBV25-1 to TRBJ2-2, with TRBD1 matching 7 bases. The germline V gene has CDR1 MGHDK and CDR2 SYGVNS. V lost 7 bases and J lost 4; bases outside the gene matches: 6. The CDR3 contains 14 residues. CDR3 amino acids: CASNRAGGTGELFF. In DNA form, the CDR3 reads TGTGCCAGCAATAGGGCAGGGGGCACCGGGGAGCTGTTTTTT.

The CDR3 nucleotides read TGTGCCAGCAGCTTGGGGGACAGGGGTGGATCACCCCTCCACTTT. This gives the protein CASSLGDRGGSPLHF. The chain carries TRBV5-5 and TRBJ1-6, with 10 nucleotides matching TRBD1. V lost 0 bases and J lost 10; bases outside the gene matches: 4. Per the germline V gene, CDR1 is SGHKS and CDR2 is YYEKEE (reference sequence). The CDR3 contains 15 residues.

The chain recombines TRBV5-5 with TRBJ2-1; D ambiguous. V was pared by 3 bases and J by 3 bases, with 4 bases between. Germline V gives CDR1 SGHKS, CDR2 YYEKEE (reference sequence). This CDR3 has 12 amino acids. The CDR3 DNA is TGTGCCAGCAGCTGGGGCTACAATGAGCAGTTCTTC. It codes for CASSWGYNEQFF.

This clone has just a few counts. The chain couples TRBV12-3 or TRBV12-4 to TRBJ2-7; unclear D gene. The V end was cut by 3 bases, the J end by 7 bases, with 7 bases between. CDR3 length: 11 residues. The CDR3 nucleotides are TGTGCCAGCAGTTTTGGTTGGGAGCAGTACTTC. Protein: CASSFGWEQYF.

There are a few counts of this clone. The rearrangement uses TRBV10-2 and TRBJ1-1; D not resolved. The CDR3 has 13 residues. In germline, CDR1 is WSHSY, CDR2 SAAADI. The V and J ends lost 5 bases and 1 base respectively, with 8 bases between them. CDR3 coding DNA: TGCGCCAGCAGTCCGGGCCCGAACACTGAAGCTTTCTTT. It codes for CASSPGPNTEAFF.

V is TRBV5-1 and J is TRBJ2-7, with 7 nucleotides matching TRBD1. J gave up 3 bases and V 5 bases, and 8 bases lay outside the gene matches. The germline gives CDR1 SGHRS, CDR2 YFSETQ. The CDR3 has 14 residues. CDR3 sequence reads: CASSKWGQNYEQYF. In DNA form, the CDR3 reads TGCGCCAGCAGTAAATGGGGACAGAACTACGAGCAGTACTTC.

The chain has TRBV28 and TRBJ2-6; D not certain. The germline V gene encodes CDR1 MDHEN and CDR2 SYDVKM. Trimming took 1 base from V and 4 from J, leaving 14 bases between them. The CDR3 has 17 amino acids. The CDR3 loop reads CASSLSDVGPGANVLTF. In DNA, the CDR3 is TGTGCCAGCAGTTTATCGGACGTGGGCCCCGGGGCCAACGTCCTGACTTTC.

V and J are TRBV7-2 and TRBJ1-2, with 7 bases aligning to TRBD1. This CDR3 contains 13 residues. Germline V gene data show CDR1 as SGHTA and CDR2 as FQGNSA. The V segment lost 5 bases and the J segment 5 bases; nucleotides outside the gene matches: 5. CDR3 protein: CASSDRVGYGYTF. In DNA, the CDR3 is TGTGCCAGCAGCGACAGGGTGGGATATGGCTACACCTTC.

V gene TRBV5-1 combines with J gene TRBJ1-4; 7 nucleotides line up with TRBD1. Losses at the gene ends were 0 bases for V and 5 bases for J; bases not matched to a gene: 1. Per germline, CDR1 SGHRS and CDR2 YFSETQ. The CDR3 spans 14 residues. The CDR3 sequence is CASSLGQGNEKLFF. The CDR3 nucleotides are TGCGCCAGCAGCTTGGGACAGGGAAATGAAAAACTGTTTTTT.

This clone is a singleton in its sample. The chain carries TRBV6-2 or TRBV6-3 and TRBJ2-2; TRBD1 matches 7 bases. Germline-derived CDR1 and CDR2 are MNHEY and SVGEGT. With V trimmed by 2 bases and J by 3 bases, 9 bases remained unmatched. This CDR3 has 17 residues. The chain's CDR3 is CASSYPLRGIYTGELFF. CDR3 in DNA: TGTGCCAGCAGTTACCCCCTCAGGGGGATATACACCGGGGAGCTGTTTTTT.

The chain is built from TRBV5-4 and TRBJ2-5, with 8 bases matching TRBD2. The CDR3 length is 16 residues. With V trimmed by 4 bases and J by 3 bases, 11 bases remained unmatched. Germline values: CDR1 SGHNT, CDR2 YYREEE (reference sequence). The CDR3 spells CASSASGGVKKETQYF. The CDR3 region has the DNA TGTGCCAGCAGCGCATCCGGGGGGGTAAAAAAAGAGACCCAGTACTTC.

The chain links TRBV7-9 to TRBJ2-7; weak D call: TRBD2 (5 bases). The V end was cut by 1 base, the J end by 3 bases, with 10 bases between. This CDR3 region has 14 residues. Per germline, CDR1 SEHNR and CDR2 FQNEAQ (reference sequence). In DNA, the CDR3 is TGTGCCAGCAGCTTAGACGGCGGAGGCTACGAGCAGTACTTC. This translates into CASSLDGGGYEQYF.

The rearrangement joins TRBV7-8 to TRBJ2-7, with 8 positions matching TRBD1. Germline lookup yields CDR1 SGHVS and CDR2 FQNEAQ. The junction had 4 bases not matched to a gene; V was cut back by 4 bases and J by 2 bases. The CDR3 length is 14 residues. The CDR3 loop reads CASSSDRGPYEQYF. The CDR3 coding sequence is TGTGCCAGCAGCTCCGACAGGGGCCCCTACGAGCAGTACTTC.

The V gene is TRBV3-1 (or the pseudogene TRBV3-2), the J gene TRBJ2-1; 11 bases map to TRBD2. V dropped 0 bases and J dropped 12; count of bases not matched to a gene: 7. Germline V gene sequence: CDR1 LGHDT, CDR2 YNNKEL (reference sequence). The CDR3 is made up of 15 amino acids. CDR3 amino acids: CASSQENSGRGAQFF. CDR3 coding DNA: TGTGCCAGCAGCCAAGAAAATAGCGGGAGGGGTGCGCAGTTCTTC.

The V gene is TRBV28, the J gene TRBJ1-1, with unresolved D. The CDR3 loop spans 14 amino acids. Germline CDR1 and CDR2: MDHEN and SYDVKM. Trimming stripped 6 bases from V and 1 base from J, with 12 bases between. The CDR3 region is CASRLTEPNTEAFF. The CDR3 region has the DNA TGTGCCAGCAGGCTTACAGAGCCGAACACTGAAGCTTTCTTT. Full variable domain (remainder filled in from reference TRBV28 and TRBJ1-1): DVKVTQSSRYLVKRTGEKVFLECVQDMDHENMFWYRQDPGLGLRLIYFSYDVKMKEKGDIPEGYSVSREKKERFSLILESASTNQTSMYLCASRLTEPNTEAFFGQGTRLTVV.

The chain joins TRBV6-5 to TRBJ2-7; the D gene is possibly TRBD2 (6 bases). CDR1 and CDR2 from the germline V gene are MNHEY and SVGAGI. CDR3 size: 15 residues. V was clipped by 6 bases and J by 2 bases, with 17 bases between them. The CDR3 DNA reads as TGTGCCAGCAGAAACGGGGGACTTTCAACCTACGAGCAGTACTTC. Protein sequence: CASRNGGLSTYEQYF.

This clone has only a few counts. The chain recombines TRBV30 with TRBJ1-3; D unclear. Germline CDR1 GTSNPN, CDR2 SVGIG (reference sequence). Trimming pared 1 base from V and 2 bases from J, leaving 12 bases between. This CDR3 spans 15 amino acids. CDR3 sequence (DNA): TGTGCCTGGAGTGATAAGGGCCCTCCTGGAAACACCATATATTTT. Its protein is CAWSDKGPPGNTIYF.

The CDR3 region has the DNA TGTGCCAGCAGCTTCGAGGGACTGTACCAAGAGACCCAGTACTTC. It is translated as CASSFEGLYQETQYF. The chain has TRBV11-2 and TRBJ2-5; TRBD2 is a possible D gene (6 bases). Germline CDR1 reads SGHAT; CDR2 reads FQNNGV. The CDR3 totals 15 residues. V lost 3 bases and J lost 0, with 11 bases in between.

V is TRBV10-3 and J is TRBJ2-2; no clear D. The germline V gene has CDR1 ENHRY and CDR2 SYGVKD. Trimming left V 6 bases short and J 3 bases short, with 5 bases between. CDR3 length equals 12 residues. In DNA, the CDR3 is TGTGCCATCAGACCCCACACCGGGGAGCTGTTTTTT. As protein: CAIRPHTGELFF.

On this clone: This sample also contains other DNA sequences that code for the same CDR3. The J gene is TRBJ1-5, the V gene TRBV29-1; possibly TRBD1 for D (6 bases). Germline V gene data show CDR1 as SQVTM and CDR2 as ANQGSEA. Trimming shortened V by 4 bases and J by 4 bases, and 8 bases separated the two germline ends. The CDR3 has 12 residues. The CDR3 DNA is TGCAGCGTTGCAGGGGCAAATCAGCCCCAGCATTTT. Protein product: CSVAGANQPQHF. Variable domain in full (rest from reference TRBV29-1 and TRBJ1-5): SAVISQKPSRDICQRGTSLTIQCQVDSQVTMMFWYRQQPGQSLTLIATANQGSEATYESGFVIDKFPISRPNLTFSTLTVSNMSPEDSSIYLCSVAGANQPQHFGDGTRLSIL.

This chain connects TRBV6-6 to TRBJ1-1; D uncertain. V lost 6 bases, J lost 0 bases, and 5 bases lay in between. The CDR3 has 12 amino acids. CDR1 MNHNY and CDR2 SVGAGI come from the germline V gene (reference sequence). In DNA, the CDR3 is TGTGCCAGCAGGGCAGTGAACACTGAAGCTTTCTTT. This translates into CASRAVNTEAFF.

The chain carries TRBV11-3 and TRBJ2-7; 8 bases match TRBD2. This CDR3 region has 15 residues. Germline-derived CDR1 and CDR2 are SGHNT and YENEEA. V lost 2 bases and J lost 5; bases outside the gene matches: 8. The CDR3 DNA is TGTGCCAGCAGCTTAAGTCCTAGCGGGTTCCACGAGCAGTACTTC. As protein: CASSLSPSGFHEQYF. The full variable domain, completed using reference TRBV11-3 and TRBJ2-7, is EAGVVQSPRYKIIEKKQPVAFWCNPISGHNTLYWYLQNLGQGPELLIRYENEEAVDDSQLPKDRFSAERLKGVDSTLKIQPAELGDSAVYLCASSLSPSGFHEQYFGPGTRLTVT.

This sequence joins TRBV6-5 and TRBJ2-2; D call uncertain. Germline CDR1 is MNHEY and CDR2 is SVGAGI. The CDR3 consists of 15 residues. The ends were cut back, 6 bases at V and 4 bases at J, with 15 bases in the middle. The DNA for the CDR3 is TGTGCCAGCAGCTCCCGGCTGCGAGGCACCGGGGAGCTGTTTTTT. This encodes CASSSRLRGTGELFF.